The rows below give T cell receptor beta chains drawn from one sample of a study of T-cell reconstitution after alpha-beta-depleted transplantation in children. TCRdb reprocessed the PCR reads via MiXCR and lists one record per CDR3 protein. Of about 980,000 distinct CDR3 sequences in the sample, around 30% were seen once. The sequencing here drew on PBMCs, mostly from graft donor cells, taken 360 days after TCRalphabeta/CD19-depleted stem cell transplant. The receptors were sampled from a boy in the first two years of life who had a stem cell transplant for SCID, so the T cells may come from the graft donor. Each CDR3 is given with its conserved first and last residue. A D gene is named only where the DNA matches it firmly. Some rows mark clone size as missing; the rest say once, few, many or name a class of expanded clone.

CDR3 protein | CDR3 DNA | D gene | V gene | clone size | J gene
CSASAGSGSPLHF | TGCAGTGCTAGTGCGGGAAGCGGATCACCCCTCCACTTT | . | TRBV20-1 | . | TRBJ1-6
CSARLLIQADTQYF | TGCAGTGCTAGGCTGCTCATCCAAGCAGATACGCAGTATTTT | . | TRBV20-1 | . | TRBJ2-3
CASSLSSGGDTGELFF | TGCGCCAGCAGCCTTTCTAGCGGGGGCGACACCGGGGAGCTGTTTTTT | TRBD2 | TRBV4-1 | few | TRBJ2-2
CASSPGTSLPNTQYF | TGTGCCAGCAGTCCCGGGACTAGCCTTCCCAATACGCAGTATTTT | TRBD2 | TRBV6-1 | . | TRBJ2-3
CSVDDSARREQYF | TGCAGCGTGGACGACTCAGCTCGCCGCGAGCAGTACTTC | . | TRBV29-1 | few | TRBJ2-7
CASSPRTSLNTGELFF | TGTGCCAGCAGTCCTAGGACTAGCCTCAACACCGGGGAGCTGTTTTTT | TRBD2 | TRBV12-3/TRBV12-4 | . | TRBJ2-2
CASSVVAGESETQYF | TGTGCCAGCAGCGTAGTAGCGGGGGAGAGTGAGACCCAGTACTTC | TRBD2 | TRBV13 | . | TRBJ2-5
CASSLDSLRGTESFF | TGCGCCAGCAGCTTGGATTCTCTAAGGGGCACTGAATCTTTCTTT | . | TRBV5-1 | . | TRBJ1-1
CASSPQGRTSYGYTF | TGTGCCAGCAGTCCCCAGGGACGGACCAGCTATGGCTACACCTTC | . | TRBV12-3/TRBV12-4 | few | TRBJ1-2
CASSVVAGGRITGELFF | TGTGCCAGCAGCGTGGTAGCGGGGGGGCGAATCACCGGGGAGCTGTTTTTT | TRBD2 | TRBV9 | many | TRBJ2-2
CASSMDAYEQYF | TGTGCCAGCTCCATGGACGCCTACGAGCAGTACTTC | . | TRBV7-2 | . | TRBJ2-7
CASSLGGGLANPYEQYF | TGCGCCAGCAGCTTGGGAGGCGGCCTAGCGAACCCCTACGAGCAGTACTTC | . | TRBV5-1 | . | TRBJ2-7
CSARAASGVLFNEQFF | TGCAGTGCTAGAGCGGCTAGCGGGGTCCTATTCAATGAGCAGTTCTTC | TRBD2 | TRBV20-1 | few | TRBJ2-1
CASSYYGTGMYEQYF | TGTGCCAGCAGTTACTACGGGACAGGGATGTACGAGCAGTACTTC | TRBD1 | TRBV6-2/TRBV6-3 | . | TRBJ2-7
CASSVLGGGTEAFF | TGTGCCAGTAGCGTTTTAGGGGGCGGCACTGAAGCTTTCTTT | TRBD1 | TRBV5-6 | few | TRBJ1-1
CASSPSGGVSYNEQFF | TGTGCCAGCAGTCCTAGCGGGGGCGTCTCCTACAATGAGCAGTTCTTC | TRBD2 | TRBV7-2 | few | TRBJ2-1
CASSDTGRVPDTQYF | TGTGCCAGCAGTGATACGGGCCGGGTCCCGGATACGCAGTATTTT | . | TRBV25-1 | few | TRBJ2-3
CASSLDPPGYRADTQYF | TGCGCCAGCAGCTTGGACCCTCCGGGATACAGGGCCGATACGCAGTATTTT | . | TRBV5-1 | few | TRBJ2-3
CASSSTGSQETQYF | TGTGCCAGCAGTTCGACAGGGTCCCAAGAGACCCAGTACTTC | TRBD1 | TRBV7-9 | . | TRBJ2-5
CASSVGLENEKLFF | TGTGCCAGCTCAGTAGGACTGGAAAATGAAAAACTGTTTTTT | . | TRBV18 | . | TRBJ1-4
CASSRLAGVRYNEQFF | TGTGCCAGCAGCCGACTAGCGGGGGTCCGCTACAATGAGCAGTTCTTC | TRBD2 | TRBV6-1 | few | TRBJ2-1
CASSYGGTSANTQYF | TGTGCCAGCAGTTACGGGGGGACTAGCGCAAATACGCAGTATTTT | TRBD2 | TRBV6-5 | few | TRBJ2-3
CASSELGAGNEQFF | TGTGCCAGCAGTGAGTTGGGGGCGGGGAATGAGCAGTTCTTC | . | TRBV2 | few | TRBJ2-1